Listed below are T cell receptor beta chains from one sample, sequenced in a study of T cells in localized non-small cell lung cancer. Here immunoSEQ multiplex PCR was the method, and the copy in TCRdb shows in-frame clones only, minus some. The table includes under 3,500 clones, about 24% detected once. The specimen was lung tumor tissue, collected before any cancer treatment. These receptors all come from a woman aged 35-75 years with stage I lung adenocarcinoma. CDR3s include the opening cysteine and the closing phenylalanine or tryptophan. D genes are given only for firm matches. Clone size is given for some rows only: seen once, a few or many times, or a class if the clone is expanded.

TRBV10-3	TRBJ2-2	NA	18	TRBD1	TGTGCCATCAGTGAGCCGAGGGGGCGCGATGATAACACCGGGGAGCTGTTTTTT	CAISEPRGRDDNTGELFF
TRBV12-5	TRBJ2-5	NA	16	NA	TGTGCTAGTGGTTTGGCTCCAGGGCCCAGGCAAGAGACCCAGTACTTC	CASGLAPGPRQETQYF
TRBV18	TRBJ2-1	NA	12	NA	TGTGCCAGCTCACCTATCTTGGGTTGGCAGTTCTTC	CASSPILGWQFF
TRBV14	TRBJ1-1	few	13	NA	TGTGCCAGCAGCCACCTTTCGAACACTGAAGCTTTCTTT	CASSHLSNTEAFF
TRBV11-3	TRBJ2-1	NA	16	NA	TGTGCCAGCAGCTTAATGGGGCAGATCTCCTACAATGAGCAGTTCTTC	CASSLMGQISYNEQFF
TRBV7-7	TRBJ2-3	few	15	NA	TGTGCCAGCAGCTCAAGGGGAGGGGGAGTAGATACGCAGTATTTT	CASSSRGGGVDTQYF
TRBV19	TRBJ2-3	once	14	NA	TGTGCCAGTAGTATTCAGGGTCCCGAAAATACGCAGTATTTT	CASSIQGPENTQYF
TRBV5-1	TRBJ2-1	few	15	TRBD1	TGCGCCAGCAATTCGGGACAGGCGAGGGTCAATGAGCAGTTCTTC	CASNSGQARVNEQFF
TRBV6-8	TRBJ2-1	few	15	TRBD2	TGTGCCAGCGGGTTGAGCGGGGTCCTTGGGAATGAGCAGTTCTTC	CASGLSGVLGNEQFF
TRBV11-3	TRBJ1-2	NA	14	NA	TGTGCCAGCAGCCCGACAAGGACGCCTCAGGGCTACACCTTC	CASSPTRTPQGYTF
TRBV2	TRBJ1-5	NA	15	TRBD1	TGTGCCAGCTGCCCGGACAGGGGAGGCAATCAGCCCCAGCATTTT	CASCPDRGGNQPQHF
TRBV6-8	TRBJ2-7	NA	14	NA	TGTGCCAGCAGTGGGGGGGGCAGCGGATACGAGCAGTACTTC	CASSGGGSGYEQYF
TRBV6-8	TRBJ1-4	few	12	NA	TGTGCCATCGCCAGCTATAATGAAAAACTGTTTTTT	CAIASYNEKLFF
TRBV14	TRBJ1-1	few	15	TRBD1	TGTGCCAGCAGCCACCGGGACAGGGGGAACACTGAAGCTTTCTTT	CASSHRDRGNTEAFF